This is a list of T cell receptor beta chains from one sample in a study of blood T cell repertoires in COVID-19. Produced via immunoSEQ multiplex PCR; TCRdb's table is partial and in-frame only. The sample contains some 510,000 clones, 88% of which appear only once. The sample was PBMCs or T cells enriched from blood (not recorded which). These receptors were collected from a woman between 40 and 55 years old who had recovered from COVID-19. Both conserved end residues are part of each CDR3. Each record gives: CDR3 DNA, CDR3 protein, D gene, V gene, J gene, clone size. A D gene is named only where the DNA matches it firmly. Size tells how often a clone was seen (once, few, many) or the class of an expanded clone, and some rows leave it out.

CDR3nt: TGTGCCAGCAGTGAAGCGCACGGGAGCGCGAACACTGAAGCTTTCTTT; CDR3aa: CASSEAHGSANTEAFF; d_gene: NA; v_gene: TRBV6-1; j_gene: TRBJ1-1; abundance: NA
CDR3nt: TGTGCCAGCAGCTTAGTTGGAACAGAGCAAGAGACCCAGTACTTC; CDR3aa: CASSLVGTEQETQYF; d_gene: NA; v_gene: TRBV11-2; j_gene: TRBJ2-5; abundance: once
CDR3nt: TGTGCCAGCAGCTCTGAGGGGGGGAGACCTTCGTACTTC; CDR3aa: CASSSEGGRPSYF; d_gene: NA; v_gene: TRBV13; j_gene: TRBJ2-5; abundance: NA
CDR3nt: TGTGCCAGCAGCTTAGGACAGGGGGCCGGAGAGCAGTTCTTC; CDR3aa: CASSLGQGAGEQFF; d_gene: TRBD1; v_gene: TRBV11-3; j_gene: TRBJ2-1; abundance: NA
CDR3nt: TGTGCCAGTAAAAATCATAGGAACACTGAAGCTTTCTTT; CDR3aa: CASKNHRNTEAFF; d_gene: NA; v_gene: TRBV19; j_gene: TRBJ1-1; abundance: NA
CDR3nt: TGTGCCAGCAGTGCTAAGACAGGGCACAATGAGCAGTTCTTC; CDR3aa: CASSAKTGHNEQFF; d_gene: TRBD1; v_gene: TRBV2; j_gene: TRBJ2-1; abundance: NA
CDR3nt: TGTGCCAGCAGCTTAAGCGGGCATGGGAATACGCAGTATTTT; CDR3aa: CASSLSGHGNTQYF; d_gene: NA; v_gene: TRBV11-3; j_gene: TRBJ2-3; abundance: NA
CDR3nt: TGTGCCAGCAGCTTAGAGATCAGGGGGTGGACTAGCTCCGGGGAGCTGTTTTTT; CDR3aa: CASSLEIRGWTSSGELFF; d_gene: NA; v_gene: TRBV11-3; j_gene: TRBJ2-2; abundance: NA
CDR3nt: TGCGCCAGCAGCCAACCGGGACTAGCGGGCACAGATACGCAGTATTTT; CDR3aa: CASSQPGLAGTDTQYF; d_gene: TRBD2; v_gene: TRBV4-3; j_gene: TRBJ2-3; abundance: NA
CDR3nt: TGTGCCAGCAGTTTACAGGGGGCGGGTGACTATGGCTACACCTTC; CDR3aa: CASSLQGAGDYGYTF; d_gene: TRBD1; v_gene: TRBV28; j_gene: TRBJ1-2; abundance: once
CDR3nt: TGTGCCAGCTCACCACCGACTAGCGACGAGCAGTACTTC; CDR3aa: CASSPPTSDEQYF; d_gene: TRBD2; v_gene: TRBV18; j_gene: TRBJ2-7; abundance: NA
CDR3nt: TGTGCCAGCAGCTTAGTCCGAGGGCCCAATCAGCCCCAGCATTTT; CDR3aa: CASSLVRGPNQPQHF; d_gene: NA; v_gene: TRBV7-2; j_gene: TRBJ1-5; abundance: NA
CDR3nt: TGTGCCAGCAGCCCTCGAGGGAGGGGTTACAGGGAGGCTTTCTTC; CDR3aa: CASSPRGRGYREAFF; d_gene: NA; v_gene: TRBV7-9; j_gene: TRBJ2-1; abundance: once
CDR3nt: TGTGCCAGCAGCTCCCCATCGGGACTTCAAGAGACCCAGTACTTC; CDR3aa: CASSSPSGLQETQYF; d_gene: NA; v_gene: TRBV7-2; j_gene: TRBJ2-5; abundance: once
CDR3nt: TGCGCCAGCAGCCAAGGCGCACTAGCTGGAAATGAGCAGTTCTTC; CDR3aa: CASSQGALAGNEQFF; d_gene: NA; v_gene: TRBV4-3; j_gene: TRBJ2-1; abundance: NA
CDR3nt: TGTGCCAGCAGCCTCGGGAGGTACCAAGAGACCCAGTACTTC; CDR3aa: CASSLGRYQETQYF; d_gene: TRBD2; v_gene: TRBV5-6; j_gene: TRBJ2-5; abundance: NA
CDR3nt: TGTGCCATCAGTGAGTCGCGGCAGGGCTCGGACTATGGCTACACCTTC; CDR3aa: CAISESRQGSDYGYTF; d_gene: NA; v_gene: TRBV10-3; j_gene: TRBJ1-2; abundance: NA
CDR3nt: TGTGCCAGCAGCCAATCGGACAGGGGGGATCGGTGGGGCTACACCTTC; CDR3aa: CASSQSDRGDRWGYTF; d_gene: TRBD1; v_gene: TRBV3-1/TRBV3-2; j_gene: TRBJ1-2; abundance: NA
CDR3nt: TGTGCCTGGAGTGCTGGACTCCAACCTGGGTTCTTC; CDR3aa: CAWSAGLQPGFF; d_gene: NA; v_gene: TRBV30; j_gene: TRBJ2-1; abundance: NA
CDR3nt: TGTGCCAGCAGCTTCGTCTCTGGGGCCAACGTCCTGACTTTC; CDR3aa: CASSFVSGANVLTF; d_gene: NA; v_gene: TRBV5-6; j_gene: TRBJ2-6; abundance: once
CDR3nt: TGTGCCAGCAGCTTATTCGGGGCTAGCGGGAGAAACGAGCAGTACTTC; CDR3aa: CASSLFGASGRNEQYF; d_gene: TRBD2; v_gene: TRBV7-2; j_gene: TRBJ2-7; abundance: NA
CDR3nt: TGTGCTAGTGGTTTGACTAGTGGGACCGGGGAGCTGTTTTTT; CDR3aa: CASGLTSGTGELFF; d_gene: NA; v_gene: TRBV12-5; j_gene: TRBJ2-2; abundance: NA
CDR3nt: TGTGCCAGCAGTTGGCGCACTGGGCGCCTCGAAACCTACGAGCAGTACTTC; CDR3aa: CASSWRTGRLETYEQYF; d_gene: NA; v_gene: TRBV27; j_gene: TRBJ2-7; abundance: NA
CDR3nt: TGCGCCAGCAGCTTGGGCGGGGGAGAGACCCAGTACTTC; CDR3aa: CASSLGGGETQYF; d_gene: TRBD2; v_gene: TRBV5-1; j_gene: TRBJ2-5; abundance: NA
CDR3nt: TGTGCCATCAGTGAGTCGGCTAGCGGGCACCCCTACGAGCAGTACTTC; CDR3aa: CAISESASGHPYEQYF; d_gene: TRBD2; v_gene: TRBV10-3; j_gene: TRBJ2-7; abundance: NA
CDR3nt: TGTGCCAGCAGCTTAGAAACAGTAGGCCCCTCCGAGCAGTACTTC; CDR3aa: CASSLETVGPSEQYF; d_gene: NA; v_gene: TRBV13; j_gene: TRBJ2-7; abundance: NA
CDR3nt: TGCAGTGCTAGTACTGACTACAAAGAGACCCAGTACTTC; CDR3aa: CSASTDYKETQYF; d_gene: NA; v_gene: TRBV20-1; j_gene: TRBJ2-5; abundance: NA
CDR3nt: TGTGCCAGTAGTATCGGGCGTGCGGGTACCGGGGAGCTGTTTTTT; CDR3aa: CASSIGRAGTGELFF; d_gene: NA; v_gene: TRBV19; j_gene: TRBJ2-2; abundance: NA
CDR3nt: TGTGCCAGCAGCTTAGGAGGTTTTGGATCGATTGATACGGACACCATATATTTT; CDR3aa: CASSLGGFGSIDTDTIYF; d_gene: NA; v_gene: TRBV11-2; j_gene: TRBJ1-3; abundance: NA
CDR3nt: TGTGCCAGCAGCTTGGCACCGGGCCCCAAGGGGCCCCTCCACTTT; CDR3aa: CASSLAPGPKGPLHF; d_gene: NA; v_gene: TRBV7-2; j_gene: TRBJ1-6; abundance: NA
CDR3nt: TGTGCCAGCTCGCCCCTCGGTCCCACCTTTAGAAACACCATATATTTT; CDR3aa: CASSPLGPTFRNTIYF; d_gene: NA; v_gene: TRBV18; j_gene: TRBJ1-3; abundance: NA
CDR3nt: TGTGCCAGTAGCCCCGGACAGGGGCGGTATGGCTACACCTTC; CDR3aa: CASSPGQGRYGYTF; d_gene: TRBD1; v_gene: TRBV19; j_gene: TRBJ1-2; abundance: once
CDR3nt: TGTGCCAGCAGCGTGACCCAGGGCGAATTCGAGCAGTACTTC; CDR3aa: CASSVTQGEFEQYF; d_gene: NA; v_gene: TRBV11-2; j_gene: TRBJ2-7; abundance: NA
CDR3nt: TGTGCCAGCTCGGAGGGGGCCGTCAGTGAAAAACTGTTTTTT; CDR3aa: CASSEGAVSEKLFF; d_gene: TRBD1; v_gene: TRBV18; j_gene: TRBJ1-4; abundance: NA
CDR3nt: TGTGCCAGCAGCCAAAGGGGATTCTCCTACGAGCAGTACTTC; CDR3aa: CASSQRGFSYEQYF; d_gene: NA; v_gene: TRBV14; j_gene: TRBJ2-7; abundance: once
CDR3nt: TGTGCCGTTCGGACGGGGATGAACACTGAAGCTTTCTTT; CDR3aa: CAVRTGMNTEAFF; d_gene: NA; v_gene: TRBV24-1; j_gene: TRBJ1-1; abundance: NA
CDR3nt: TGCGCCAGCGATACCGGGAACAGTGGCACAGATACGCAGTATTTT; CDR3aa: CASDTGNSGTDTQYF; d_gene: NA; v_gene: TRBV5-1; j_gene: TRBJ2-3; abundance: NA
CDR3nt: TGTGCCAGCAGCGTTGGGACTAGCCGGACCGATGAGCAGTTCTTC; CDR3aa: CASSVGTSRTDEQFF; d_gene: TRBD2; v_gene: TRBV9; j_gene: TRBJ2-1; abundance: NA
CDR3nt: TGTGCCAGCAGTGAGGTCATCAGCTCTGGAAACACCATATATTTT; CDR3aa: CASSEVISSGNTIYF; d_gene: NA; v_gene: TRBV6-1; j_gene: TRBJ1-3; abundance: NA
CDR3nt: TGCAGCGTAGACTCGGATAACTATGGCTACACCTTC; CDR3aa: CSVDSDNYGYTF; d_gene: NA; v_gene: TRBV29-1; j_gene: TRBJ1-2; abundance: NA
CDR3nt: TGTGCTAGTGGACCCGGGCAGGGGTCCTACAATGAGCAGTTCTTC; CDR3aa: CASGPGQGSYNEQFF; d_gene: NA; v_gene: TRBV12-5; j_gene: TRBJ2-1; abundance: NA
CDR3nt: TGTGCCAGCAGTTACCTAGGGGTAAGCTCCTACGAGCAGTACTTC; CDR3aa: CASSYLGVSSYEQYF; d_gene: NA; v_gene: TRBV6-2/TRBV6-3; j_gene: TRBJ2-7; abundance: NA
CDR3nt: TGTGCCAGCAGCGTAACGTGGGACAGCTTAGGGAGCCAACATGGCTACACCTTC; CDR3aa: CASSVTWDSLGSQHGYTF; d_gene: TRBD1; v_gene: TRBV9; j_gene: TRBJ1-2; abundance: NA
CDR3nt: TGTGCCAGCAGCCTTATCCGGGGACTAGGGTACTACAATGAGCAGTTCTTC; CDR3aa: CASSLIRGLGYYNEQFF; d_gene: TRBD2; v_gene: TRBV14; j_gene: TRBJ2-1; abundance: NA
CDR3nt: TGTGCCAGCAGCTATACGCCGGGACAGGGGAAGACCCAGTACTTC; CDR3aa: CASSYTPGQGKTQYF; d_gene: TRBD1; v_gene: TRBV13; j_gene: TRBJ2-5; abundance: once
CDR3nt: TGTGCCAGCAGCGACCAGGGGGATGAGCAGTTCTTC; CDR3aa: CASSDQGDEQFF; d_gene: TRBD1; v_gene: TRBV5-6; j_gene: TRBJ2-1; abundance: NA
CDR3nt: TGTGCCAGTAGTACCCAGGGGGGCGGAAGCAATCAGCCCCAGCATTTT; CDR3aa: CASSTQGGGSNQPQHF; d_gene: TRBD1; v_gene: TRBV19; j_gene: TRBJ1-5; abundance: NA
CDR3nt: TGCGCCAGCAGCCAAATCGGAAGAGGCGTGAATGAGCAGTTCTTC; CDR3aa: CASSQIGRGVNEQFF; d_gene: NA; v_gene: TRBV4-1; j_gene: TRBJ2-1; abundance: few
CDR3nt: TGCGCCAGCAGTGAGTCGGCTAGCGCCAATGGGGCAGATACGCAGTATTTT; CDR3aa: CASSESASANGADTQYF; d_gene: NA; v_gene: TRBV10-1; j_gene: TRBJ2-3; abundance: few
CDR3nt: TGTGCCAGTAGTATAATGGGGGGTTCCACAGATACGCAGTATTTT; CDR3aa: CASSIMGGSTDTQYF; d_gene: NA; v_gene: TRBV19; j_gene: TRBJ2-3; abundance: once
CDR3nt: TGTGCCACCAGTGATTCTTCGGGGTTCGATGAGCAGTTCTTC; CDR3aa: CATSDSSGFDEQFF; d_gene: NA; v_gene: TRBV24-1; j_gene: TRBJ2-1; abundance: NA
CDR3nt: TGTGCCAGCAGCTTAGGACTGACAGGGGGCGGAACTGAAGCTTTCTTT; CDR3aa: CASSLGLTGGGTEAFF; d_gene: TRBD1; v_gene: TRBV11-3; j_gene: TRBJ1-1; abundance: NA
CDR3nt: TGTGCCAGTAGTATGGACAGTTGGAATCAGCCCCAGCATTTT; CDR3aa: CASSMDSWNQPQHF; d_gene: NA; v_gene: TRBV19; j_gene: TRBJ1-5; abundance: once
CDR3nt: TGTGCCAGCAGTTATAACGACAGGGATGAGCAGTTCTTC; CDR3aa: CASSYNDRDEQFF; d_gene: TRBD1; v_gene: TRBV6-5; j_gene: TRBJ2-1; abundance: NA
CDR3nt: TGCGCCAGCAGCCGCGGGACCGGGGAGCTGTTTTTT; CDR3aa: CASSRGTGELFF; d_gene: NA; v_gene: TRBV4-3; j_gene: TRBJ2-2; abundance: NA